This T cell receptor (beta chain) was recovered during a study of PD-L1 blockade in urothelial cancer. Time point specified: peripheral blood 6 weeks after treatment start. CDR1 is SGHRS and CDR2 is YFSETQ in the germline V gene. The CDR3 loop spans 19 amino acids. V lost 4 bases and J lost 7; bases outside the gene matches: 21. Produced via immunoSEQ multiplex PCR; TCRdb's table is partial and in-frame only. The sample holds around 30,000 clones; roughly three quarters are singletons and the top ten take around 3.5%. Here the sequenced sample was PBMCs, taken around atezolizumab (anti-PD-L1) treatment. The gene calls are TRBV5-1 and TRBJ2-7, with TRBD2 matching 12 bases. This clonotype was obtained from a man in his 70s with urothelial cancer. In DNA, the CDR3 is TGCGCCAGCAGCCCTTCGGGGACTAGCGGGCTATCGTCAACTCATGAGCAGTACTTC. The encoded protein is CASSPSGTSGLSSTHEQYF.